The present T cell receptor beta chain was sequenced within a study of lymphopenia after photon versus proton radiotherapy. The table came from immunoSEQ multiplex PCR; TCRdb's copy has only in-frame clones and leaves some out. The repertoire holds around 150,000 clones, with approximately 86% as singletons. This clone showed up just once. The target antigen is unknown. Study-level points and caveats: Oligoclonal CD8+ Temra expansion after nadir drove photon patients' diversity drop.

The CDR3 extends over 14 amino acids. Germline CDR1 is SGHAT and CDR2 is FQDESV (reference sequence). The V gene end was trimmed by 0 bases and the J gene end by 8 bases; junction bases not matched to a gene: 4. This chain joins TRBV11-1 and TRBJ2-1; the match to TRBD2 covers 7 bases. The TCR sequence derives from a man between 50 and 59 years old with gastric cancer. The sequenced sample was peripheral blood, obtained from a patient treated with photon-based radiotherapy. In DNA, the CDR3 is TGTGCCAGCAGCTTAGCGGGAGGGCAGGATGAGCAGTTCTTC. Amino acids: CASSLAGGQDEQFF.